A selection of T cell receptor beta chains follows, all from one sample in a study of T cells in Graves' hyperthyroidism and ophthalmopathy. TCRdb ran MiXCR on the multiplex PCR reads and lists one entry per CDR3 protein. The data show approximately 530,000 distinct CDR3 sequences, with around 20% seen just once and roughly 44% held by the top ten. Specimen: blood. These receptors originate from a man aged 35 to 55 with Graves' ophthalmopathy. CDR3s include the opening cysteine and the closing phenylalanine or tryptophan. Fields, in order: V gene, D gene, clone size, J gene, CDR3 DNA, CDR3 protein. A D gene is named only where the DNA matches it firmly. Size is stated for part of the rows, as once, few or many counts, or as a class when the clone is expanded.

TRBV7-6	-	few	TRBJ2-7	TGTGCCAGCAGCTTAGTTGTAAACTCCTACGAGCAGTACTTC	CASSLVVNSYEQYF
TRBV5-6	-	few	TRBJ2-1	TGTGCCAGCAGCTCGGGGCGGTGGAATGAGCAGTTCTTC	CASSSGRWNEQFF
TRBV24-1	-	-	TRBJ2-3	TGTGCCACCAGTGCGTCCCCCACAGATACGCAGTATTTT	CATSASPTDTQYF
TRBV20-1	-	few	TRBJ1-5	TGCAGTGCTCAGGACGAGAATCAGCCCCAGCATTTT	CSAQDENQPQHF
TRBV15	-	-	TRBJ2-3	TGTGCCACCAGCAGAGAATGGGCTAGCATTAGCACAGATACGCAGTATTTT	CATSREWASISTDTQYF
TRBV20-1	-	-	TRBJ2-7	TGCAGTGCTCCCCTGGAGGGTATCTACGAGCAGTACTTC	CSAPLEGIYEQYF
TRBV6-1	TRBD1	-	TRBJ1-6	TGTGCCACCAAACAGGGGGCGGATTCACCCCTCCACTTT	CATKQGADSPLHF
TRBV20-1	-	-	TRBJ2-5	TGCAGTGCTTCGCGGGACTCGCGCTCTACCCAGTACTTC	CSASRDSRSTQYF
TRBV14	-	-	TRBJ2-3	TGTGCCAGCAGCCCCTTGAGGGGTAGCACAGATACGCAGTATTTT	CASSPLRGSTDTQYF
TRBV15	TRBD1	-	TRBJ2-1	TGTGCCACCAACAGGGGGCAAAAAGGGAATGAGCAGTTCTTC	CATNRGQKGNEQFF
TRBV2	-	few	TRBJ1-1	TGTGCCACCAGAGATCAGGGACTAGGGACTGAAGCTTTCTTT	CATRDQGLGTEAFF
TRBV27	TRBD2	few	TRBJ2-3	TGTGCCAGCAGTCCCCCTAGCGGGAGAAGGGCAGCCGCAGATACGCAGTATTTT	CASSPPSGRRAAADTQYF
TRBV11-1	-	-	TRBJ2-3	TGTGCCAGCAGCTTAACTTCCGGGACGGAGGCGGATACGCAGTATTTT	CASSLTSGTEADTQYF
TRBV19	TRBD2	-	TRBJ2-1	TGTGCCAGTAGTATAGGGGCGGGAGGTTCCTACAATGAGCAGTTCTTC	CASSIGAGGSYNEQFF
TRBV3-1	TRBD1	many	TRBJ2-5	TGTGCCAGCAGCCAAGGAGGACAGGTCCAAGAGACCCAGTACTTC	CASSQGGQVQETQYF
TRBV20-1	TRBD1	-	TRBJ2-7	TGCAGTGCTAAGGGACAGGGCAGTAGCGAGCAGTACTTC	CSAKGQGSSEQYF
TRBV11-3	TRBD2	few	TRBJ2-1	TGTGCCAGCAGCTCCCGCGGGACTAGCGGGGGGGTTTACAATGAGCAGTTCTTC	CASSSRGTSGGVYNEQFF
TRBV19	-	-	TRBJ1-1	TGTGCCAGTAGTATATCCCCAGCTGAAGCTTTCTTT	CASSISPAEAFF
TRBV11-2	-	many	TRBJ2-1	TGTGCCAGCAGCTCTGCGCGTCTGAGCTCCTACAATGAGCAGTTCTTC	CASSSARLSSYNEQFF
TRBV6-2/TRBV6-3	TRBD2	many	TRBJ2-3	TGTGCCAGCAGTTTTACGACTAGCGGTGCAGATACGCAGTATTTT	CASSFTTSGADTQYF
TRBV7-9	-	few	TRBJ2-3	TGTGCCAGCAGCTTAGCGCGATTGGTAGCTCTCACAGATACGCAGTATTTT	CASSLARLVALTDTQYF
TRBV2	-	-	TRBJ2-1	TGTGCCAGCAAACGGGTCCAAGGCAATGAGCAGTTCTTC	CASKRVQGNEQFF
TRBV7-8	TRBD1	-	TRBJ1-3	TGTGCCAGCAGCAAGGACAGGACTGGAAACACCATATATTTT	CASSKDRTGNTIYF
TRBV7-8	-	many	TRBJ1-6	TGTGCCAGCAGCTCCTATAATACGGACGATTCACCCCTCCACTTT	CASSSYNTDDSPLHF
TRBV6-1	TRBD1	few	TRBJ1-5	TGTGCCAGCAGTGAAGCAAAGACAGGGTACAATCAGCCCCAGCATTTT	CASSEAKTGYNQPQHF
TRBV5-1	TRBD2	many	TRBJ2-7	TGCGCCAGCAGCTTGACTAGCGGGGGTCTCGAGCAGTACTTC	CASSLTSGGLEQYF
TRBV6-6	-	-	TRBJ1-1	TGTGCCAGCAGTGACCATACCCTGTTGAACACTGAAGCTTTCTTT	CASSDHTLLNTEAFF
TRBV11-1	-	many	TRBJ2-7	TGTGCCAGCAGCTTTCCAAGCATACAGGGAACCTACGAGCAGTACTTC	CASSFPSIQGTYEQYF
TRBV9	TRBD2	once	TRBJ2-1	TGTGCCAGCAGCGCCGGCGGGGGTAATGAGCAGTTCTTC	CASSAGGGNEQFF
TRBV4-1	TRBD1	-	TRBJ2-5	TGCGCCAGCAGCCAAGGCCCGACAGGGTGGTCACTTGGGGAGACCCAGTACTTC	CASSQGPTGWSLGETQYF
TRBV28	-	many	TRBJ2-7	TGTGCCAGCAGCCTTACAGGGCAGAGTTACGAGCAGTACTTC	CASSLTGQSYEQYF
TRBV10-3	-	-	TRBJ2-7	TGTGCCATCAGTGACCGAGGAGCCGAGCAGTACTTC	CAISDRGAEQYF
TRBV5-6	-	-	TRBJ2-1	TGTGCCAGCAGCTTGTGGAGGGGTGAGCAGTTCTTC	CASSLWRGEQFF
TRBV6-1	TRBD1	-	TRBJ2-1	TGTGCCAGCAGTTCAGAGAGGGGGCCTCACAATGAGCAGTTCTTC	CASSSERGPHNEQFF
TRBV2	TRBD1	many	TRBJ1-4	TGTGCCAGCAGTGTACCACAGGGGGCATATGAAAAACTGTTTTTT	CASSVPQGAYEKLFF
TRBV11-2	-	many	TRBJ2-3	TGTGCCAGCAGCTTAGATCTGGGCAGGGGTGTTACAGATACGCAGTATTTT	CASSLDLGRGVTDTQYF
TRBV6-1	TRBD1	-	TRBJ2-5	TGTGCCAGCTTACCAGGGGGCGTTGAGACCCAGTACTTC	CASLPGGVETQYF
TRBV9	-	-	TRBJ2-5	TGTGCCAGCAGCGTATCCACTAGGGAGACCCAGTACTTC	CASSVSTRETQYF
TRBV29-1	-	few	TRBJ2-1	TGCAGCGTTGAATATTCAACAGGATACAATGAGCAGTTCTTC	CSVEYSTGYNEQFF
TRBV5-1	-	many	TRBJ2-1	TGCGCCAGCTTTGCATTAAGGGGGAACAATGAGCAGTTCTTC	CASFALRGNNEQFF
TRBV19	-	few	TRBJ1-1	TGTGCCAGTATCCCCGGGACACAGAACACTGAAGCTTTCTTT	CASIPGTQNTEAFF